This TCR beta chain was observed in a study of beta chain features in type 1 diabetes. Study outcomes and limitations: When VDJ junctions were examined, type 1 diabetes patients showed fewer insertions and more deletions. Shortening that was moderate but significant affected the TCRB CDR3s of Type 1 diabetes patients in all four CD4+ subsets. Sampled from patients, naive, central memory and Treg TCRB repertoires appeared more similar than those sampled from healthy donors.

Germline CDR1 and CDR2: MGHDK and SYGVNS. This CDR3 is 13 amino acids long. Trimming took off 2 bases at V and 5 bases at J, with 6 bases between the two ends. This clone was counted a few times. Its antigen is still unknown. Of the isolated RNA, all was reverse transcribed, and so the sequenced material was expressed TCRB transcripts. The protocol was immunoSEQ multiplex PCR, while the TCRdb copy is restricted to in-frame clones and leaves out a portion. Of 300,000 or so clones in the sample, around 9.3% are singletons; the top ten hold around 1%. The TCR comes from a man aged 25-45 years with type 1 diabetes. The sample comprised central memory CD4+ T cells from blood. The chain recombines TRBV25-1 with TRBJ2-2; D is uncertain. CDR3 protein: CASSEELTGELFF. The CDR3 region has the DNA TGTGCCAGCAGTGAAGAATTGACCGGGGAGCTGTTTTTT.